This T cell receptor (beta chain) derives from a study of cytomegalovirus exposure and HLA in healthy donors. PCR was performed using 60 Vbeta and 13 Jbeta primers. TCRdb keeps only in-frame clones here, not all; method: immunoSEQ multiplex PCR. Here the sample spans around 78,000 clones, approximately 84% being singletons. The material sequenced was PBMCs. This sequence originates from a woman aged 50 to 60 in good health and CMV-seronegative.

The CDR3 reads CASSFGQGGTYEQYF. For the CDR3, the DNA is TGCGCCAGCAGCTTTGGACAGGGGGGAACTTACGAGCAGTACTTC. The chain is built from TRBV5-1 and TRBJ2-7; TRBD1 aligns across 10 bases. Germline lookup yields CDR1 SGHRS and CDR2 YFSETQ. The junction had 6 bases not matched to a gene; V was cut back by 2 bases and J by 4 bases. This CDR3 is built from 15 residues. The whole variable domain, filled in from reference TRBV5-1 and TRBJ2-7, reads KAGVTQTPRYLIKTRGQQVTLSCSPISGHRSVSWYQQTPGQGLQFLFEYFSETQRNKGNFPGRFSGRQFSNSRSEMNVSTLELGDSALYLCASSFGQGGTYEQYFGPGTRLTVT.